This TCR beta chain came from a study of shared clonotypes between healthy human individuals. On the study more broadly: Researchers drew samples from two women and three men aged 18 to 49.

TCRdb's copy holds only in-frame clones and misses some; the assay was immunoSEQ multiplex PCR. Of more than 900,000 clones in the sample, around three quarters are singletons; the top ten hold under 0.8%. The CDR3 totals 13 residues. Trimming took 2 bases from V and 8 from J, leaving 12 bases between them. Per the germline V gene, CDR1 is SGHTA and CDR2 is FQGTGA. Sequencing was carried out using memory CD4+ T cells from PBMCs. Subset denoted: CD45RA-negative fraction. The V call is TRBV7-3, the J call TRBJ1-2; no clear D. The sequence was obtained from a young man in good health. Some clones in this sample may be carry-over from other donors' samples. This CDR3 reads CASSLVGSNGYTF. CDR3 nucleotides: TGTGCCAGCAGCTTAGTAGGGTCGAACGGCTACACCTTC.